One sample yielded the 10 T cell receptor beta chains listed below, sequenced in a study of human T cells and chemical hapten exposure. The time point was: pre-sensitization, week 0. The sample's treatment: therapeutic diphenylcyclopropenone sensitization with weekly scalp DPC. TCRdb passed the RACE reads through MiXCR, listing each CDR3 protein once. This sample has tens of thousands of distinct CDR3 sequences, with 9.6% found just once. This specimen was whole blood, taken in connection with sensitization to the hapten diphenylcyclopropenone (DPC). The receptor source for this set is a woman between 40 and 50 years old with alopecia areata. Some clones in this sample may be carry-over from other donors' samples.

This chain connects TRBV12-3 or TRBV12-4 to TRBJ2-3; 8 nucleotides line up with TRBD2. This CDR3 has 18 amino acids. With 1 base clipped from V and 0 bases from J, the junction kept 9 bases outside the gene matches. Here the CDR3 DNA reads TGTGCCAGCAGTTTAGGGGGTAGCGGGGAGACTAGCACAGATACGCAGTATTTT. Its protein product is CASSLGGSGETSTDTQYF.

This chain joins TRBV6-2 or TRBV6-3 and TRBJ2-7, with D unclear. The CDR3 is 16 residues long. V was pared by 0 bases and J by 4 bases, with 16 bases between. The germline gives CDR1 MNHEY, CDR2 SVGEGT. CDR3 in amino acids: CASSYSRWAEAYEQYF. DNA of the CDR3: TGTGCCAGCAGTTACTCGAGATGGGCCGAGGCGTACGAGCAGTACTTC.

The J gene is TRBJ2-3, the V gene TRBV7-2; 13 nucleotides align to TRBD2. V lost 3 bases to trimming and J lost 5 bases; unmatched junction nucleotides: 8. CDR1 is SGHTA and CDR2 is FQGNSA in the germline V gene. This CDR3 spans 17 amino acids. The CDR3 loop is CASSLGILAGGQDTQYF. CDR3 DNA: TGTGCCAGCAGCTTGGGGATACTAGCGGGGGGGCAAGATACGCAGTATTTT.

CDR3 coding DNA: TGTGCCACCCGAGAGCACACCCAGATGGGGACGCAGTATTTT. It translates to CATREHTQMGTQYF. The chain joins TRBV19 to TRBJ2-3; D is undetermined. The CDR3 consists of 14 residues. CDR1 is LNHDA, CDR2 SQIVND, per germline (reference sequence). Trimming took off 10 bases at V and 9 bases at J, with 23 bases between the two ends.

Comments on this clonotype: This may stem from a read error, because a much larger clone lies one nucleotide away. The rearrangement joins TRBV12-3 or TRBV12-4 to TRBJ2-1; no reliable D call. The CDR3 spans 12 residues. The V gene lost 4 bases and the J gene lost 12 bases, with 13 bases spanning the gap. CDR3: CASSSGSVGQFF. DNA for the CDR3: TGTGCCAGCAGTTCGGGCAGTGTTGGGCAGTTCTTC.

This clonotype occurred many times. The chain employs TRBV3-1 and TRBJ1-1; 9 bases fit TRBD1. The germline gives CDR1 LGHDT, CDR2 YNNKEL (reference sequence). V dropped 6 bases and J dropped 1; count of bases not matched to a gene: 6. This CDR3 is 15 amino acids long. The CDR3 region has the DNA TGTGCCAGCAGACAAAGGGACAGGGAGAACACTGAAGCTTTCTTT. Its translation: CASRQRDRENTEAFF.

This clonotype has just a few counts. V and J are TRBV7-2 and TRBJ2-1; D tentatively reads TRBD1 or TRBD2 (5 bases each). Germline V gives CDR1 SGHTA, CDR2 FQGNSA. The V gene lost 8 bases and the J gene lost 6 bases, with 14 bases spanning the gap. This CDR3 is built from 13 residues. The CDR3 protein is CASSTGTINEQFF. For the CDR3, the DNA is TGTGCCAGCTCTACCGGGACCATCAATGAGCAGTTCTTC. Full variable domain (outside the CDR3, taken from reference TRBV7-2 and TRBJ2-1): GAGVSQSPSNKVTEKGKDVELRCDPISGHTALYWYRQSLGQGLEFLIYFQGNSAPDKSGLPSDRFSAERTGGSVSTLTIQRTQQEDSAVYLCASSTGTINEQFFGPGTRLTVL.

Many counts were recorded for this clonotype. CDR3 amino acids: CASSPGQINEQFF. The CDR3 coding sequence is TGTGCCAGCAGTCCCGGACAAATCAATGAGCAGTTCTTC. The V gene is TRBV6-4, the J gene TRBJ2-1, with a weak D call TRBD1 (5 bases). V was cut by 5 bases and J by 6 bases, with 11 bases left in between. Germline CDR1 MRHNA, CDR2 SNTAGT. This CDR3 is built from 13 residues.

The sample holds many counts of this clonotype. V and J are TRBV11-2 and TRBJ2-7; D perhaps matches TRBD2 (5 bases). V lost 2 bases and J 3 bases, leaving 14 bases between the germline ends. Germline V CDR1 and CDR2: SGHAT, FQNNGV. The length of the CDR3 is 15 residues. The CDR3 nucleotides read TGTGCCAGCAGCTTAAACCGGGATCCACTCTACGAGCAGTACTTC. It is translated as CASSLNRDPLYEQYF.

At least ten counts were recorded for this clonotype. The chain joins TRBV11-2 to TRBJ1-3, with 7 nucleotides matching TRBD1. J was trimmed by 4 bases and V by 5 bases; bases with no gene match: 8. The CDR3 is made up of 15 amino acids. The germline CDR1 and CDR2 sequences are SGHAT and FQNNGV. CDR3 in DNA: TGTGCCAGCAGCCAACAACAGGGGAGCGGAAACACCATATATTTT. Its protein product is CASSQQQGSGNTIYF.